The rows below give T cell receptor beta chains drawn from one sample of a study of identical twins. TCRdb ran MiXCR on the 5' RACE reads and lists one entry per CDR3 protein. This table has 300,000 or so distinct CDR3 sequences, 9.5% appearing once. These data were also filed under a second study, of yellow fever vaccine responses in identical twins.

The sample consisted of CD8+ T cells sorted from blood. These receptors originate from a woman between 18 and 30 years old in good health. CDR3s include the opening cysteine and the closing phenylalanine or tryptophan. Fields, in order: V gene, clone size, D gene, J gene, CDR3 DNA, CDR3 protein. A D gene is named only where the DNA matches it firmly. Clone sizes are given selectively: once, few, many, or a class where the clone is expanded.

V: TRBV24-1; size: many; D: TRBD2; J: TRBJ2-1; DNA: TGTGCCACCAGTGATGAACTAGCTTCGGGGGGGCCCAATGAGCAGTTCTTC; CDR3: CATSDELASGGPNEQFF
V: TRBV19; size: NA; D: TRBD1; J: TRBJ1-1; DNA: TGTGCCAGTAGGCAACAGGGGATGCCTGAAGCTTTCTTT; CDR3: CASRQQGMPEAFF
V: TRBV6-2/TRBV6-3; size: few; D: NA; J: TRBJ2-7; DNA: TGTGCCAGCAGTTATGCGGAGATCTACGAGCAGTACTTC; CDR3: CASSYAEIYEQYF
V: TRBV7-9; size: NA; D: TRBD1; J: TRBJ2-7; DNA: TGTGCCAGCAGTCCCCCCCCGACAGGGGAGCCCTACGAGCAGTACTTC; CDR3: CASSPPPTGEPYEQYF
V: TRBV3-1; size: many; D: NA; J: TRBJ2-1; DNA: TGTGCCAGCAGCCAAGATGGGAGTGGACGATACAATGAGCAGTTCTTC; CDR3: CASSQDGSGRYNEQFF
V: TRBV7-2; size: NA; D: TRBD2; J: TRBJ2-3; DNA: TGTGCCAGCAGCTTAATGGAGGGAGGGCCGGGCACAGATACGCAGTATTTT; CDR3: CASSLMEGGPGTDTQYF
V: TRBV29-1; size: NA; D: NA; J: TRBJ2-7; DNA: TGCAGCGTTGAAGGAGCCTTCTCCTACGAGCAGTACTTC; CDR3: CSVEGAFSYEQYF
V: TRBV10-2; size: many; D: TRBD2; J: TRBJ2-3; DNA: TGCGCCAGCAGTGAACTAGCGGGAGGCGATACGCAGTATTTT; CDR3: CASSELAGGDTQYF
V: TRBV28; size: many; D: TRBD2; J: TRBJ2-3; DNA: TGTGCCAGCAGTTTATTCCGACTAGCGGGGTCCACAGATACGCAGTATTTT; CDR3: CASSLFRLAGSTDTQYF
V: TRBV27; size: many; D: NA; J: TRBJ2-7; DNA: TGTGCCAGCAGTCTGACAGACAGCTCCTACGAGCAGTACTTC; CDR3: CASSLTDSSYEQYF
V: TRBV25-1; size: NA; D: NA; J: TRBJ1-5; DNA: TGTGCCAGCAGTGGTGAGAATGACAATCAGCCCCAGCATTTT; CDR3: CASSGENDNQPQHF
V: TRBV27; size: many; D: TRBD2; J: TRBJ2-1; DNA: TGTGCCAGCAGTTTATCGTGGCTAGCGGGAGTCAATGAGCAGTTCTTC; CDR3: CASSLSWLAGVNEQFF
V: TRBV10-2; size: many; D: TRBD1; J: TRBJ1-6; DNA: TGCGCCACCTCGGCGGGACAGACTGATTCACCCCTCCACTTT; CDR3: CATSAGQTDSPLHF
V: TRBV7-2; size: NA; D: TRBD2; J: TRBJ2-7; DNA: TGTGCCAGCAGCTTAAACCTGGGACTAGCTTCCTACGAGCAGTACTTC; CDR3: CASSLNLGLASYEQYF
V: TRBV6-1; size: few; D: NA; J: TRBJ1-5; DNA: TGTGCCAGCAGTCCGGGCGGGGGAGGGGCCCTAGGCAATCAGCCCCAGCATTTT; CDR3: CASSPGGGGALGNQPQHF
V: TRBV7-9; size: NA; D: NA; J: TRBJ2-7; DNA: TGTGCCAGCAGCTCCGAACAGGGTAGCCCCTACGAGCAGTACTTC; CDR3: CASSSEQGSPYEQYF
V: TRBV7-9; size: NA; D: NA; J: TRBJ2-2; DNA: TGTGCCAGCAGCCCTAGACCCGGGACAACGAACACCGGGGAGCTGTTTTTT; CDR3: CASSPRPGTTNTGELFF
V: TRBV7-9; size: many; D: TRBD2; J: TRBJ2-5; DNA: TGTGCCAGCAGCCCGGGACTAGCTGAGACCCAGTACTTC; CDR3: CASSPGLAETQYF
V: TRBV20-1; size: many; D: TRBD1; J: TRBJ2-7; DNA: TGCAGTGCTAGAGCGACGGACAGGGGCTACGAGCAGTACTTC; CDR3: CSARATDRGYEQYF
V: TRBV11-2; size: many; D: TRBD2; J: TRBJ2-7; DNA: TGTGCCAGCAGCTCTGACTGGACTAGCGCCTACGAGCAGTACTTC; CDR3: CASSSDWTSAYEQYF
V: TRBV29-1; size: few; D: TRBD1; J: TRBJ2-3; DNA: TGCAGCGTTCCTAAGGGACAGGGTAGGGATACGCAGTATTTT; CDR3: CSVPKGQGRDTQYF
V: TRBV6-2/TRBV6-3; size: few; D: NA; J: TRBJ2-6; DNA: TGTGCCAGCAGTTACCCCGGAGGGGCCAACGTCCTGACTTTC; CDR3: CASSYPGGANVLTF
V: TRBV6-5; size: few; D: TRBD1; J: TRBJ2-1; DNA: TGTGCCAGCAGTTCCCTCGAGGGGACAGGGTACAATGAGCAGTTCTTC; CDR3: CASSSLEGTGYNEQFF
V: TRBV11-2; size: NA; D: NA; J: TRBJ2-7; DNA: TGTGCCAGCAGCTTAGGCCCCGACCCGAGGCTCTACGAGCAGTACTTC; CDR3: CASSLGPDPRLYEQYF
V: TRBV6-2/TRBV6-3; size: many; D: TRBD1; J: TRBJ2-1; DNA: TGTGCCAGCAGTTCCACCACGGGACAGTACAATGAGCAGTTCTTC; CDR3: CASSSTTGQYNEQFF
V: TRBV3-1; size: many; D: TRBD2; J: TRBJ2-3; DNA: TGTGCCAGCAGCCCTCGAGGGGACTACCTCACAGATACGCAGTATTTT; CDR3: CASSPRGDYLTDTQYF
V: TRBV28; size: few; D: NA; J: TRBJ2-6; DNA: TGTGCCAGCAGTTTAGTATTCTCTGGGGCCAACGTCCTGACTTTC; CDR3: CASSLVFSGANVLTF
V: TRBV27; size: many; D: NA; J: TRBJ2-5; DNA: TGTGCCAGCAGAAGGCAGGGTGGGGAGACCCAGTACTTC; CDR3: CASRRQGGETQYF
V: TRBV7-9; size: NA; D: TRBD2; J: TRBJ2-5; DNA: TGTGCCAGCAGCACGCTAGCGGGGGGCATCCAAGAGACCCAGTACTTC; CDR3: CASSTLAGGIQETQYF
V: TRBV2; size: many; D: TRBD2; J: TRBJ2-7; DNA: TGTGCCCAGGGAGGGCCGAACGAGCAGTACTTC; CDR3: CAQGGPNEQYF
V: TRBV7-9; size: many; D: NA; J: TRBJ2-5; DNA: TGTGCCAGCAGCTTGCTGGGTGAGACCCAGTACTTC; CDR3: CASSLLGETQYF
V: TRBV30; size: few; D: NA; J: TRBJ1-2; DNA: TGTGGGGAGGGGGGGACTAACTATGGCTACACCTTC; CDR3: CGEGGTNYGYTF
V: TRBV27; size: NA; D: TRBD2; J: TRBJ2-7; DNA: TGTGCCAGCAGTTACTCGTCTAGCGGCAACCCCTACGAGCAGTACTTC; CDR3: CASSYSSSGNPYEQYF
V: TRBV6-1; size: many; D: NA; J: TRBJ2-3; DNA: TGTGCCAGCAGCCCCCGGGACACGTGGACAGATACGCAGTATTTT; CDR3: CASSPRDTWTDTQYF
V: TRBV15; size: NA; D: NA; J: TRBJ2-5; DNA: TGTGCCACCAGCAATCAGGGCCCCGACCCCGTGGAGGCCCAGTACTTC; CDR3: CATSNQGPDPVEAQYF